One and the same sample provided the 8 T cell receptor beta chains below, sequenced in a study of blood T cell repertoires in COVID-19. Assay used: immunoSEQ multiplex PCR; TCRdb lists only in-frame clones, some missing. The sample has under 130,000 clones, about 90% seen once; the top ten hold 5% to 7.5%. Sequenced: peripheral blood. Every receptor here comes from a human donor in a cohort sampled during active COVID-19.

The rearrangement joins TRBV3-1 (or the pseudogene TRBV3-2) to TRBJ2-3, with D perhaps matching TRBD2 (6 bases). The length of the CDR3 is 14 residues. CDR1 and CDR2 (germline): LGHDT, YNNKEL (reference sequence). The germline V and J ends were trimmed by 3 bases and 1 base, with 8 bases remaining between them. CDR3 coding DNA: TGTGCCAGCAGCCACGGGGGTCGCACAGATACGCAGTATTTT. As protein: CASSHGGRTDTQYF.

The rearrangement links TRBV28 to TRBJ1-2; 7 bases are a match to TRBD1. The CDR3 runs 17 residues. From germline, CDR1 is MDHEN and CDR2 SYDVKM. The V segment lost 9 bases and the J segment 8 bases; nucleotides outside the gene matches: 24. The CDR3 bases are TGTGCCAGTCACAGGTTGGTGGCGACAGGGTGGTCTGTGGGCTACACCTTC. Protein product: CASHRLVATGWSVGYTF.

The chain recombines TRBV25-1 with TRBJ2-3, with 9 bases that match TRBD1. Germline loops: CDR1 MGHDK, CDR2 SYGVNS. V was pared by 2 bases and J by 4 bases, with 1 base of the junction left unmatched. CDR3 size: 14 residues. The CDR3 DNA is TGTGCCAGCAGTGAAGGACAGGGGTCAGATACGCAGTATTTT. It translates to CASSEGQGSDTQYF.

CDR3 DNA: TGTGCCAGTAGTATAGGCGGGGGGTATTCCGGGGAGCTGTTTTTT. Its protein is CASSIGGGYSGELFF. The chain uses TRBV19 and TRBJ2-2; 8 bases agree with TRBD2. The trim removed 1 base at V and 6 bases at J, leaving 4 bases unmatched. CDR1 is LNHDA, CDR2 SQIVND, per germline (reference sequence). The CDR3 consists of 15 residues.

The chain recombines TRBV5-6 with TRBJ1-4; the match to TRBD1 covers 8 bases. This CDR3 contains 19 residues. The trim removed 5 bases at V and 0 bases at J, leaving 15 bases unmatched. The germline V gene encodes CDR1 SGHDT and CDR2 YYEEEE. In DNA form, the CDR3 reads TGTGCCAGCAGGTCGACAAGATGGGACAGGAAAACAACTAATGAAAAACTGTTTTTT. Its protein product is CASRSTRWDRKTTNEKLFF.

The V gene is TRBV9, the J gene TRBJ2-1; TRBD2 matches 8 bases. The V gene end was trimmed by 0 bases and the J gene end by 9 bases; junction bases not matched to a gene: 8. This CDR3 comprises 15 residues. The germline gives CDR1 SGDLS, CDR2 YYNGEE. As DNA, the CDR3 is TGTGCCAGCAGCGTAGTGGAGCGGGAGATTGCTGAGCAGTTCTTC. It codes for CASSVVEREIAEQFF.

This rearrangement joins TRBV5-6 to TRBJ2-7, with D perhaps matching TRBD1 (7 bases). CDR1 SGHDT and CDR2 YYEEEE come from the germline V gene. V lost 3 bases and J 4 bases, leaving 11 bases between the germline ends. The CDR3 is made up of 13 amino acids. This CDR3 is CASSSPGGYEQYF. The DNA for the CDR3 is TGTGCCAGCAGCTCCCCAGGGGGGTACGAGCAGTACTTC. Filled out from reference TRBV5-6 and TRBJ2-7, the complete variable domain reads DAGVTQSPTHLIKTRGQQVTLRCSPKSGHDTVSWYQQALGQGPQFIFQYYEEEERQRGNFPDRFSGHQFPNYSSELNVNALLLGDSALYLCASSSPGGYEQYFGPGTRLTVT.

This chain joins TRBV2 and TRBJ2-1, with TRBD2 matching 8 bases. The junction had 4 bases not matched to a gene; V was cut back by 5 bases and J by 4 bases. Germline V gene lookup returns CDR1 SNHLY and CDR2 FYNNEI. The CDR3 loop spans 14 amino acids. The CDR3 nucleotides are TGTGCCAGCAGTCGCGAGCGGGGGTACAATGAGCAGTTCTTC. It specifies CASSRERGYNEQFF. Together with reference TRBV2 and TRBJ2-1, the CDR3 gives the full variable domain: EPEVTQTPSHQVTQMGQEVILRCVPISNHLYFYWYRQILGQKVEFLVSFYNNEISEKSEIFDDQFSVERPDGSNFTLKIRSTKLEDSAMYFCASSRERGYNEQFFGPGTRLTVL.